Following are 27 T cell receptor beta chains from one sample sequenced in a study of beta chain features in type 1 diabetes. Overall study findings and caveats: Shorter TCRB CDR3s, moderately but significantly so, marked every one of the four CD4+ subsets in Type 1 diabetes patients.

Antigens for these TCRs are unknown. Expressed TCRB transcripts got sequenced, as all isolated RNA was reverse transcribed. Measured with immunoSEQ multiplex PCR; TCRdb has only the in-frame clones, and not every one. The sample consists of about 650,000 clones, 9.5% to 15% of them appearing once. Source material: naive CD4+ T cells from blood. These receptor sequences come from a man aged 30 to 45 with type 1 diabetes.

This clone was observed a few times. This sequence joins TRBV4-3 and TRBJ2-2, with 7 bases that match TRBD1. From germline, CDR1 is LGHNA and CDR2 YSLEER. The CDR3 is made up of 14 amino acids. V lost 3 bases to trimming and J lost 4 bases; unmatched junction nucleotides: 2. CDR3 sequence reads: CASSHNRGTGELFF. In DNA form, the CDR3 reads TGCGCCAGCAGCCACAACAGGGGCACCGGGGAGCTGTTTTTT.

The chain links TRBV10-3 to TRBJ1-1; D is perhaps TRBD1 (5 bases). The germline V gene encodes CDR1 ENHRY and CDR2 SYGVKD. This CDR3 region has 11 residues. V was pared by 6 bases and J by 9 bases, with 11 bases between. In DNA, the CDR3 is TGTGCCATCAGGACAGAACTTCAAGCTTTCTTT. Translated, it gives CAIRTELQAFF.

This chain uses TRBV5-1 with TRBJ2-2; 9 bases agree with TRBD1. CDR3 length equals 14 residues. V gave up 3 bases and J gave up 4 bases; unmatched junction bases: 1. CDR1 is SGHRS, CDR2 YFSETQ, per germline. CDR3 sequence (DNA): TGCGCCAGCAGCTGGGACAGGGTCACCGGGGAGCTGTTTTTT. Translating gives CASSWDRVTGELFF.

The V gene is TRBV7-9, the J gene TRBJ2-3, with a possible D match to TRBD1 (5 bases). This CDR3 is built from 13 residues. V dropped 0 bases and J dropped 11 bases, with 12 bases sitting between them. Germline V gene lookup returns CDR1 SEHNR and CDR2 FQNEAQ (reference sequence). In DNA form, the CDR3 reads TGTGCCAGCAGCTTAGCCTTAGTCAGGGAGCAGTATTTT. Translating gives CASSLALVREQYF.

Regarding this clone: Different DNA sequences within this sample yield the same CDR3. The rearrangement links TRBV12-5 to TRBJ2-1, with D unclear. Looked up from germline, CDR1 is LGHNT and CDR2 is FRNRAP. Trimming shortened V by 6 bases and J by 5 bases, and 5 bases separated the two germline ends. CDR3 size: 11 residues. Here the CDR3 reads CASGLDNEQFF. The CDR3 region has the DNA TGTGCTAGTGGGCTTGACAATGAGCAGTTCTTC.

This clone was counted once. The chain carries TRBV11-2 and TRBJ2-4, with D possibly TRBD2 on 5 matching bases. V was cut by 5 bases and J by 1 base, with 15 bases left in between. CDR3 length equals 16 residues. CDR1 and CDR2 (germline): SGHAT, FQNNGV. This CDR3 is CASSAHYRGAKNIQYF. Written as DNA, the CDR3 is TGTGCCAGCAGCGCCCACTATCGGGGTGCCAAAAACATTCAGTACTTC.

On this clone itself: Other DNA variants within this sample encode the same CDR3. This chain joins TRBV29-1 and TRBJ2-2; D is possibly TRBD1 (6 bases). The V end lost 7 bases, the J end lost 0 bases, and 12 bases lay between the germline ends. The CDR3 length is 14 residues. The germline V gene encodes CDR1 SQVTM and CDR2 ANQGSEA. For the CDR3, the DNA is TGCAGCGCTAGGACAGCTACGAACACCGGGGAGCTGTTTTTT. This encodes CSARTATNTGELFF.

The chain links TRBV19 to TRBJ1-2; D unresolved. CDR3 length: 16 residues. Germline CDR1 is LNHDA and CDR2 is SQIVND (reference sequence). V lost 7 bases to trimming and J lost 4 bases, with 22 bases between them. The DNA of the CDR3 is TGTGCCAGTACCCCCCCGGGCGGAGCCTTATCCTATGGCTACACCTTC. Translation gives CASTPPGGALSYGYTF.

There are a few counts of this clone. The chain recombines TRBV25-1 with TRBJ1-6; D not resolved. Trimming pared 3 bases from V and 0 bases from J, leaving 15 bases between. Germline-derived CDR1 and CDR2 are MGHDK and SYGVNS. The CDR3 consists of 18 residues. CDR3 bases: TGTGCCAGCAGTGAGTCAAGCAGGAGAAGCTCCTATAATTCACCCCTCCACTTT. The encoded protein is CASSESSRRSSYNSPLHF. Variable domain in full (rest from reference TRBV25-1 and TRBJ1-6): EADIYQTPRYLVIGTGKKITLECSQTMGHDKMYWYQQDPGMELHLIHYSYGVNSTEKGDLSSESTVSRIRTEHFPLTLESARPSHTSQYLCASSESSRRSSYNSPLHFGNGTRLTVT.

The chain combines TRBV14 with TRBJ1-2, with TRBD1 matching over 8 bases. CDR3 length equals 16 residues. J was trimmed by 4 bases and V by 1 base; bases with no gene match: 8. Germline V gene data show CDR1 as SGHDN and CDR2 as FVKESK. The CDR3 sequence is CASSQGPRGQSYGYTF. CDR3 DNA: TGTGCCAGCAGCCAAGGTCCCAGGGGGCAGTCCTATGGCTACACCTTC.

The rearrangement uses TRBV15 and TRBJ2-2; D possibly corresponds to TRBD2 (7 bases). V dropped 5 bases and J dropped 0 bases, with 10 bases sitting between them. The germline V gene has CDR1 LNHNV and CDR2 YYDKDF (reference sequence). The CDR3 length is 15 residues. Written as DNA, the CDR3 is TGTGCCACCAGCGGCGGGGGCGCGAACACCGGGGAGCTGTTTTTT. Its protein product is CATSGGGANTGELFF.

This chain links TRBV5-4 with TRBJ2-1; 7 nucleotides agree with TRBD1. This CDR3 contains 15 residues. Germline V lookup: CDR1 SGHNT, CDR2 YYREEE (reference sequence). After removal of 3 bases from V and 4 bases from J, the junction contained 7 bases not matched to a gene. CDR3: CASSSSGTAYNEQFF. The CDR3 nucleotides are TGTGCCAGCAGCTCCTCCGGGACAGCGTACAATGAGCAGTTCTTC.

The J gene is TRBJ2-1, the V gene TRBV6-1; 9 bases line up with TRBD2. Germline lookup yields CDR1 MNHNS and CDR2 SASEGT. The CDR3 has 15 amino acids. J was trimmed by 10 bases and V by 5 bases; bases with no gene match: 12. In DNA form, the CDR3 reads TGTGCCAGCAGTAGGTCGGGACTAGCTGCCCCCGAGCAGTTCTTC. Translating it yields CASSRSGLAAPEQFF.

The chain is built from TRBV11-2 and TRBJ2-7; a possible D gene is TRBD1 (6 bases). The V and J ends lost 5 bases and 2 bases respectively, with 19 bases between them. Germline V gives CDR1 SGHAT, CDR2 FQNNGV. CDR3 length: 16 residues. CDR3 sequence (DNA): TGTGCCAGCAGCCCTCGACAGGCCCAAACCACCTACGAGCAGTACTTC. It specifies CASSPRQAQTTYEQYF.

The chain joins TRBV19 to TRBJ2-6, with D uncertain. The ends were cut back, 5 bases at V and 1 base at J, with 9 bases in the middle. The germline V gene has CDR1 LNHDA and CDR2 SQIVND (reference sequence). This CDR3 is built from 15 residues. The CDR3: CASSDIGSGANVLTF. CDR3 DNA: TGTGCCAGTAGTGACATAGGGTCTGGGGCCAACGTCCTGACTTTC.

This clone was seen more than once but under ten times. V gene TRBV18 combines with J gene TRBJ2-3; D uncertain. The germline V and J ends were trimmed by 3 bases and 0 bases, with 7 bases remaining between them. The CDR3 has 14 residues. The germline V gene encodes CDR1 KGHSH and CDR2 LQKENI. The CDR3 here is CASSPPMSTDTQYF. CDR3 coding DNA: TGTGCCAGCTCACCCCCGATGAGCACAGATACGCAGTATTTT.

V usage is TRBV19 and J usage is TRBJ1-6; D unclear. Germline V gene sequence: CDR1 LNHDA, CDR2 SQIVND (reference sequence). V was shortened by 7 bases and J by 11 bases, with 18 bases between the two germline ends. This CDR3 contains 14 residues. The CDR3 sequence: CASTDVRPGTPLHF. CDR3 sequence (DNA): TGTGCCAGTACGGATGTCAGGCCCGGCACACCCCTCCACTTT.

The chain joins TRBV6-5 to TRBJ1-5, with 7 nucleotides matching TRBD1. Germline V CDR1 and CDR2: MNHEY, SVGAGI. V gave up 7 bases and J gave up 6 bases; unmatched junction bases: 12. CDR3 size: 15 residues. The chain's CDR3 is CASKLGGGGSQPQHF. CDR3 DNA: TGTGCCAGCAAACTGGGAGGGGGCGGGAGTCAGCCCCAGCATTTT.

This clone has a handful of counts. The DNA for the CDR3 is TGTGCCAGCAGCTTAGACAGGAATTACATGAACACTGAAGCTTTCTTT. It codes for CASSLDRNYMNTEAFF. The chain is built from TRBV7-9 and TRBJ1-1; D perhaps matches TRBD1 (5 bases). CDR3 length equals 16 residues. V shed 1 base and J shed 0 bases, with 12 bases lying between them. Germline V gene data show CDR1 as SEHNR and CDR2 as FQNEAQ (reference sequence).

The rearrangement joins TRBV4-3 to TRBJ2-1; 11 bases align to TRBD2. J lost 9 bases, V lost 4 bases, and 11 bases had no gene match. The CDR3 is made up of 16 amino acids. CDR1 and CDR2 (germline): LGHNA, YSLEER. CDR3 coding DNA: TGCGCCAGCAGCCCATCTGGTAGCGGGGGGGTAGTTGAGCAGTTCTTC. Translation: CASSPSGSGGVVEQFF.

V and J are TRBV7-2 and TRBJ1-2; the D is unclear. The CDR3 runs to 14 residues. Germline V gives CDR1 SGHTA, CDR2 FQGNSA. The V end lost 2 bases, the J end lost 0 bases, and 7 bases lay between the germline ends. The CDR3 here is CASSLTQANYGYTF. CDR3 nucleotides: TGTGCCAGCAGCTTAACCCAGGCTAACTATGGCTACACCTTC.

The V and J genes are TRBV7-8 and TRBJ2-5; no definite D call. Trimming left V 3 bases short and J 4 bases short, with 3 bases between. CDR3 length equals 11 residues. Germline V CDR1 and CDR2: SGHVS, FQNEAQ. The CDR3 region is CASSFSETQYF. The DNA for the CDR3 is TGTGCCAGCAGCTTCTCAGAGACCCAGTACTTC. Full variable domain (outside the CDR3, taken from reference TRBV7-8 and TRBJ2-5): GAGVSQSPRYKVAKRGQDVALRCDPISGHVSLFWYQQALGQGPEFLTYFQNEAQLDKSGLPSDRFFAERPEGSVSTLKIQRTQQEDSAVYLCASSFSETQYFGPGTRLLVL.

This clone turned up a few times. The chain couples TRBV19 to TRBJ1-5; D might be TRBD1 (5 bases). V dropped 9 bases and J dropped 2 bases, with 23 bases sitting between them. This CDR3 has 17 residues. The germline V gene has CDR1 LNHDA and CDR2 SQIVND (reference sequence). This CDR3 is CASLGGEGISGNQPQHF. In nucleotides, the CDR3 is TGTGCCAGCCTTGGGGGGGAGGGGATCTCGGGCAATCAGCCCCAGCATTTT.

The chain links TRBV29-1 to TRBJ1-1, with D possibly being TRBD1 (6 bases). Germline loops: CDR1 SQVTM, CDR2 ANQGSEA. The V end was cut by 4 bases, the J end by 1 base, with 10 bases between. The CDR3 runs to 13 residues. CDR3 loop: CSVATGTNTEAFF. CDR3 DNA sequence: TGCAGCGTTGCCACAGGGACGAACACTGAAGCTTTCTTT.

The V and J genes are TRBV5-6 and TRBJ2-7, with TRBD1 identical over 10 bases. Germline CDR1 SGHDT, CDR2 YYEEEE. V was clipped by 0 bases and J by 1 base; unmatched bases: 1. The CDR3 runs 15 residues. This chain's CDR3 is CASSLGDRGSYEQYF. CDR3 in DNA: TGTGCCAGCAGCTTGGGGGACAGGGGTTCCTACGAGCAGTACTTC.

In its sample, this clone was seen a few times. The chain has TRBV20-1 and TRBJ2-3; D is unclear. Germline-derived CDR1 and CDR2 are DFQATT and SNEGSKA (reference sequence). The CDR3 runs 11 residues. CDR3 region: CAVPLTDTQYF. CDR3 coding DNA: TGCGCAGTGCCCCTAACAGATACGCAGTATTTT.

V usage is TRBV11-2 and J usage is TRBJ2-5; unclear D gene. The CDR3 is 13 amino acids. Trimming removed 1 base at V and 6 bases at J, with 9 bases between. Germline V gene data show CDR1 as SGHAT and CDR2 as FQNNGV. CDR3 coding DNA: TGTGCCAGCAGCTTAGGGGGTTGGCAGACCCAGTACTTC. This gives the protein CASSLGGWQTQYF.